Following are 17 T cell receptor beta chains from one sample sequenced in a study of blood T cell repertoires in COVID-19. The table came from immunoSEQ multiplex PCR; TCRdb's copy has only in-frame clones and leaves some out. The table has about 180,000 clones, over 75% seen once. The specimen sequenced was peripheral blood. The receptors here all came from a person in their 70s with COVID-19, enrolled during active disease.

The CDR3 coding sequence is TGCAGTGCTAGTCCGGGGGGACGGGGAACTGAAGCTTTCTTT. Its translation: CSASPGGRGTEAFF. This sequence joins TRBV20-1 and TRBJ1-1; perhaps TRBD1 as D (5 bases). With 3 bases removed from V and 5 bases from J, the gap between germline ends came to 16 bases. Germline loops: CDR1 DFQATT, CDR2 SNEGSKA (reference sequence). The CDR3 contains 14 residues.

The CDR3 sequence: CASGTGGDTQYF. CDR3 nucleotides: TGTGCCAGCGGGACAGGGGGAGATACGCAGTATTTT. This chain uses TRBV2 with TRBJ2-3; 11 bases match TRBD1. CDR1 is SNHLY and CDR2 is FYNNEI in the germline V gene. Trimming at V came to 8 bases and at J to 5 bases, leaving 0 bases not matched to a gene. The CDR3 is 12 amino acids.

The chain couples TRBV5-8 to TRBJ2-7; perhaps TRBD1 as D (6 bases). The CDR3 runs to 16 residues. V dropped 0 bases and J dropped 3 bases, with 16 bases sitting between them. Germline V lookup: CDR1 SGHTS, CDR2 YDEGEE. DNA for the CDR3: TGTGCCAGCAGCTTGGCCGTCAGGGACAACATCTACGAGCAGTACTTC. It yields the protein CASSLAVRDNIYEQYF. Using reference TRBV5-8 and TRBJ2-7 for the parts outside the CDR3, the full variable domain is EAGVTQSPTHLIKTRGQQATLRCSPISGHTSVYWYQQALGLGLQFLLWYDEGEERNRGNFPPRFSGRQFPNYSSELNVNALELEDSALYLCASSLAVRDNIYEQYFGPGTRLTVT.

The V and J genes are TRBV7-2 and TRBJ2-1, with D hard to call. This CDR3 region has 18 residues. Germline loops: CDR1 SGHTA, CDR2 FQGNSA. V lost 1 base and J 1 base, leaving 17 bases between the germline ends. Here the CDR3 DNA reads TGTGCCAGCAGCTTAGGACGGTTGCGGCAGTCTTCCTACAATGAGCAGTTCTTC. Translation gives CASSLGRLRQSSYNEQFF. The full variable domain, with the rest looked up from reference TRBV7-2 and TRBJ2-1, is GAGVSQSPSNKVTEKGKDVELRCDPISGHTALYWYRQSLGQGLEFLIYFQGNSAPDKSGLPSDRFSAERTGGSVSTLTIQRTQQEDSAVYLCASSLGRLRQSSYNEQFFGPGTRLTVL.

This chain joins TRBV19 and TRBJ1-1; 7 nucleotides line up with TRBD1. Germline V lookup: CDR1 LNHDA, CDR2 SQIVND (reference sequence). The CDR3 runs 15 residues. The trim removed 2 bases at V and 3 bases at J, leaving 6 bases unmatched. The CDR3 nucleotides are TGTGCCAGTAGTATAACGACAGGGCAGGACACTGAAGCTTTCTTT. It yields the protein CASSITTGQDTEAFF.

The rearrangement uses TRBV24-1 and TRBJ2-1, with a possible D match to TRBD1 (5 bases). The CDR3 has 13 amino acids. CDR1 KGHDR and CDR2 SFDVKD come from the germline V gene. Trimming removed 7 bases from V and 5 bases from J, with 11 bases in between. The CDR3 reads CATSQTVNNEQFF. In DNA form, the CDR3 reads TGTGCCACCAGCCAGACAGTAAACAATGAGCAGTTCTTC.

This clone was recorded only once. The chain joins TRBV19 to TRBJ1-2; no reliable D call. Germline V CDR1 and CDR2: LNHDA, SQIVND (reference sequence). Trimming cost V 3 bases and J 4 bases, with 21 bases left between them. This CDR3 has 17 residues. The CDR3 loop reads CASSIAQVQAAIYGYTF. The CDR3 DNA reads TGTGCCAGTAGTATCGCGCAGGTCCAGGCCGCGATCTATGGCTACACCTTC. The variable domain in full, completed from reference TRBV19 and TRBJ1-2, reads DGGITQSPKYLFRKEGQNVTLSCEQNLNHDAMYWYRQDPGQGLRLIYYSQIVNDFQKGDIAEGYSVSREKKESFPLTVTSAQKNPTAFYLCASSIAQVQAAIYGYTFGSGTRLTVV.

J is TRBJ2-6 and V is TRBV10-3; 7 bases match TRBD1. Trimming took 10 bases from V and 2 from J; bases not matched to a gene: 14. Germline lookup yields CDR1 ENHRY and CDR2 SYGVKD. The CDR3 length is 17 residues. The CDR3 loop reads CATNHGTVGTGANVLTF. The CDR3 DNA sequence: TGTGCCACCAATCACGGGACAGTGGGGACTGGGGCCAACGTCCTGACTTTC.

CDR3 sequence reads: CASSQTGEVTEAFF. The CDR3 coding sequence is TGTGCCAGCAGTCAAACAGGGGAGGTGACTGAAGCTTTCTTT. The chain uses TRBV25-1 and TRBJ1-1, with 7 bases aligning to TRBD1. CDR3 length equals 14 residues. Per germline, CDR1 MGHDK and CDR2 SYGVNS. Trimming removed 5 bases from V and 5 bases from J; junction bases left unmatched: 8.

V is TRBV3-1 (or the pseudogene TRBV3-2) and J is TRBJ1-4; D unresolved. V was clipped by 4 bases and J by 3 bases, with 12 bases between them. This CDR3 contains 15 residues. From germline, CDR1 is LGHDT and CDR2 YNNKEL (reference sequence). Here the CDR3 reads CASSLGSSSNEKLFF. DNA of the CDR3: TGTGCCAGCAGCCTGGGGAGTAGTTCTAATGAAAAACTGTTTTTT.

A single count supports this clone. The chain's CDR3 is CASSYDLQRARTYEQYF. The CDR3 DNA reads as TGTGCCAGCAGTTACGATCTTCAGCGGGCGCGGACCTACGAGCAGTACTTC. The V call is TRBV6-2 or TRBV6-3, the J call TRBJ2-7, with D perhaps matching TRBD2 (6 bases). V shed 2 bases and J shed 2 bases, with 19 bases lying between them. In germline, CDR1 is MNHEY, CDR2 SVGEGT. CDR3 length equals 17 residues.

The chain links TRBV6-5 to TRBJ1-5; D may be TRBD1 (6 bases). The V end lost 7 bases, the J end lost 6 bases, and 16 bases lay between the germline ends. CDR1 and CDR2 from the germline V gene are MNHEY and SVGAGI. This CDR3 contains 14 residues. The CDR3 loop reads CASKLAQGTQPQHF. The CDR3 DNA reads TGTGCCAGCAAGTTGGCGCAGGGGACTCAGCCCCAGCATTTT.

The chain recombines TRBV5-1 with TRBJ1-4, with 7 bases that match TRBD1. The CDR3 has 14 residues. Germline CDR1 is SGHRS and CDR2 is YFSETQ. After removal of 3 bases from V and 6 bases from J, the junction contained 5 bases not matched to a gene. The chain's CDR3 is CASSSGTDYEKLFF. Here the CDR3 DNA reads TGCGCCAGCAGCTCCGGGACAGACTATGAAAAACTGTTTTTT.

The chain is built from TRBV5-5 and TRBJ1-2, with no clear D. Germline CDR1 and CDR2: SGHKS and YYEKEE (reference sequence). The CDR3 is 14 residues long. V gave up 1 base and J gave up 3 bases, with 10 bases separating them. The CDR3 DNA follows: TGTGCCAGCAGCTTGCAACCGGAGGACTATGGCTACACCTTC. Residues: CASSLQPEDYGYTF.

This clone was detected only once. The V and J genes are TRBV19 and TRBJ1-2, with unresolved D. Germline V lookup: CDR1 LNHDA, CDR2 SQIVND (reference sequence). The ends were cut back, 4 bases at V and 4 bases at J, with 7 bases in the middle. The CDR3 has 12 residues. CDR3 DNA sequence: TGTGCCAGTAGTACGAACACCTATGGCTACACCTTC. Protein: CASSTNTYGYTF. The complete variable domain, with remaining parts taken from reference TRBV19 and TRBJ1-2, reads DGGITQSPKYLFRKEGQNVTLSCEQNLNHDAMYWYRQDPGQGLRLIYYSQIVNDFQKGDIAEGYSVSREKKESFPLTVTSAQKNPTAFYLCASSTNTYGYTFGSGTRLTVV.

This chain connects TRBV2 to TRBJ1-2; TRBD1 aligns across 7 bases. Looked up from germline, CDR1 is SNHLY and CDR2 is FYNNEI. The CDR3 sequence is 11 residues long. The ends lost 9 bases at V and 2 bases at J; junction bases unmatched: 0. The CDR3 sequence: CARQGNYGYTF. For the CDR3, the DNA is TGTGCCAGACAGGGGAACTATGGCTACACCTTC.

The chain has TRBV6-1 and TRBJ2-1; 9 nucleotides match TRBD2. Germline V gives CDR1 MNHNS, CDR2 SASEGT. With V trimmed by 3 bases and J by 5 bases, 11 bases remained unmatched. This CDR3 spans 17 amino acids. CDR3 sequence (DNA): TGTGCCAGCAGTGATTGGCTAGCGGGAATCAAAAACAATGAGCAGTTCTTC. Its translation: CASSDWLAGIKNNEQFF.